A single sample gave rise to the 6 T cell receptor beta chains below, sequenced in a study of technical replicates of blood from a handful of donors. Profiled with immunoSEQ multiplex PCR; TCRdb holds only in-frame clones, not every one. The table has some 94,000 clones, about 95% seen once. Sample: T cells isolated from PBMCs. These receptors all stem from a human donor in good health.

The CDR3 nucleotides read TGTGCCAGCAGGTGGGCTAGCGGGTTCCCCTACGAGCAGTACTTC. Its protein product is CASRWASGFPYEQYF. This rearrangement joins TRBV28 to TRBJ2-7; TRBD2 aligns across 8 bases. The CDR3 totals 15 residues. Germline lookup yields CDR1 MDHEN and CDR2 SYDVKM. With 6 bases clipped from V and 2 bases from J, the junction kept 9 bases outside the gene matches. The full variable domain, its missing parts supplied by reference TRBV28 and TRBJ2-7, is DVKVTQSSRYLVKRTGEKVFLECVQDMDHENMFWYRQDPGLGLRLIYFSYDVKMKEKGDIPEGYSVSREKKERFSLILESASTNQTSMYLCASRWASGFPYEQYFGPGTRLTVT.

The J gene is TRBJ2-1, the V gene TRBV25-1; 10 bases fit TRBD2. The germline CDR1 and CDR2 sequences are MGHDK and SYGVNS. J was trimmed by 5 bases and V by 3 bases; bases with no gene match: 10. The CDR3 runs 17 residues. The CDR3, as DNA: TGTGCCAGCAGTGATTCCCCTCTAGCGGGAGTCAACAATGAGCAGTTCTTC. This codes for CASSDSPLAGVNNEQFF.

The V and J genes are TRBV30 and TRBJ1-4; the match to TRBD1 covers 10 bases. The V gene end was trimmed by 0 bases and the J gene end by 11 bases; junction bases not matched to a gene: 9. Looked up from germline, CDR1 is GTSNPN and CDR2 is SVGIG (reference sequence). This CDR3 is 15 amino acids long. CDR3 in amino acids: CAWSVRGTGVRKLFF. The DNA for the CDR3 is TGTGCCTGGAGTGTACGTGGGACAGGGGTACGGAAACTGTTTTTT.

J is TRBJ1-4 and V is TRBV5-5; 10 bases are a match to TRBD1. The CDR3 extends over 16 amino acids. After removal of 1 base from V and 8 bases from J, the junction contained 8 bases not matched to a gene. The germline V gene has CDR1 SGHKS and CDR2 YYEKEE (reference sequence). This CDR3 reads CASSLNWDRGTEKLFF. The CDR3 nucleotides read TGTGCCAGCAGCTTGAATTGGGACAGGGGAACGGAAAAACTGTTTTTT.

The chain carries TRBV29-1 and TRBJ1-4, with a weak D call TRBD1 (6 bases). V gave up 3 bases and J gave up 3 bases, with 14 bases separating them. The CDR3 sequence is 15 residues long. Germline lookup yields CDR1 SQVTM and CDR2 ANQGSEA. The CDR3 here is CSVDSGGSSNEKLFF. The CDR3 DNA follows: TGCAGCGTTGACTCGGGGGGCAGTTCTAATGAAAAACTGTTTTTT.

The chain joins TRBV5-4 to TRBJ2-1; 7 bases line up with TRBD2. With V trimmed by 4 bases and J by 3 bases, 4 bases remained unmatched. The CDR3 covers 14 residues. The germline CDR1 and CDR2 sequences are SGHNT and YYREEE (reference sequence). Written as DNA, the CDR3 is TGTGCCAGCAGCCCCGCTAGCGGCTACAATGAGCAGTTCTTC. It specifies CASSPASGYNEQFF.